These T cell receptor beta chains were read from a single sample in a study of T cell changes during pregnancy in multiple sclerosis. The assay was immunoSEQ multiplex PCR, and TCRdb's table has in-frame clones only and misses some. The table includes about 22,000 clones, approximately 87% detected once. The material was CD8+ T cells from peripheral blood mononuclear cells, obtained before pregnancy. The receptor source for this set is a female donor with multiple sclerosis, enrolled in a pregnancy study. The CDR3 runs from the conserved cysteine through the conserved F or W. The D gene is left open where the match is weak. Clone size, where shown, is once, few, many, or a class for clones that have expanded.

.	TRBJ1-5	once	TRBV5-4	CASSAGVGNQPQHF	TGTGCCAGCAGCGCGGGAGTAGGCAATCAGCCCCAGCATTTT
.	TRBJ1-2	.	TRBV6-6	CATLKAGEENYGYTF	TGTGCCACCTTAAAAGCGGGGGAGGAGAACTATGGCTACACCTTC
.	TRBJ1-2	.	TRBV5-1	CASSPSQGYGYTF	TGCGCCAGCAGCCCCTCCCAGGGTTATGGCTACACCTTC
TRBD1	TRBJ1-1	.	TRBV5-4	CASLSGGRDMNTEAFF	TGTGCCAGCTTATCAGGGGGTAGAGACATGAACACTGAAGCTTTCTTT
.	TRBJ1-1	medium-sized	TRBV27	CASSLDNLGNTEAFF	TGTGCCAGCAGTTTGGACAATTTGGGGAACACTGAAGCTTTCTTT
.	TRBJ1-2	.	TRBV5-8	CASSPRRGIYGYTF	TGTGCCAGCAGCCCCAGGCGGGGTATTTATGGCTACACCTTC
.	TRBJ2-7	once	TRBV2	CASNDAESYEQYF	TGTGCCAGCAACGATGCGGAGTCCTACGAGCAGTACTTC
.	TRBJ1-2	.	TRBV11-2	CASSLVVAGEVNYGYTF	TGTGCCAGCAGCTTAGTGGTCGCCGGAGAAGTAAACTATGGCTACACCTTC
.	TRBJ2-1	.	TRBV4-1	CASSQLDRPPLGEWQQFF	TGCGCCAGCAGCCAACTCGACAGGCCGCCACTAGGTGAGTGGCAGCAGTTCTTC
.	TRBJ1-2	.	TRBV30	CAWSLWEGSPHGYTF	TGTGCCTGGAGCCTCTGGGAGGGGTCCCCCCATGGCTACACCTTC
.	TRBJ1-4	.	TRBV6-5	CASSYSGQGGEKLFF	TGTGCCAGCAGTTACTCCGGGCAGGGAGGGGAAAAACTGTTTTTT
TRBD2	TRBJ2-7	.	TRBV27	CASSSIKGLAGAREQYF	TGTGCCAGCAGTTCTATAAAGGGACTAGCGGGAGCTCGGGAGCAGTACTTC
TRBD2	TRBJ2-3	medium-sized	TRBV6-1	CASSEFAGGADTQYF	TGTGCCAGCAGTGAATTCGCGGGAGGTGCAGATACGCAGTATTTT
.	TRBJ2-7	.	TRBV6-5	CASSLRRQSYEQYF	TGTGCCAGCAGCCTCCGGAGGCAGTCCTACGAGCAGTACTTC
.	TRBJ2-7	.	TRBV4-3	CASSQGREPYEQYF	TGCGCCAGCAGTCAGGGGCGAGAACCCTACGAGCAGTACTTC
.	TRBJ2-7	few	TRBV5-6	CASSLGVYEQYF	TGTGCCAGCAGCTTGGGAGTTTACGAGCAGTACTTC
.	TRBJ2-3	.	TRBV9	CASSPTRHSTDTQYF	TGTGCCAGCAGCCCTACTCGTCATAGCACAGATACGCAGTATTTT
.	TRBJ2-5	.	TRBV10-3	CAIRTGELQETQYF	TGTGCCATTAGAACGGGAGAGCTACAAGAGACCCAGTACTTC
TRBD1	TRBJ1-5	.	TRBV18	CASSPRTGGDQPQHF	TGTGCCAGCTCACCGCGGACAGGGGGCGATCAGCCCCAGCATTTT
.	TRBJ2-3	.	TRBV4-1	CASSQDPGGPQGDTQYF	TGCGCCAGCAGCCAAGATCCTGGGGGCCCACAGGGAGATACGCAGTATTTT
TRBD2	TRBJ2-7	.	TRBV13	CASSILATVEQYF	TGTGCCAGCAGCATACTAGCGACGGTCGAGCAGTACTTC
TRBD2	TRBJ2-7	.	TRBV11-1	CASSTAGRDLYEQYF	TGTGCCAGCTCTACTGCCGGGAGGGACCTCTACGAGCAGTACTTC
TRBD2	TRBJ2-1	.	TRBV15	CATSRGTSEYNEQFF	TGTGCCACCAGCAGGGGGACTAGCGAGTACAATGAGCAGTTCTTC
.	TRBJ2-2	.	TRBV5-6	CASSFLTDRLFF	TGTGCCAGCAGCTTTCTAACAGATAGGCTGTTTTTT
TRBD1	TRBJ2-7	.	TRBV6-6	CASSSLTGAEQYF	TGTGCCAGCAGTTCCCTAACAGGGGCCGAGCAGTACTTC
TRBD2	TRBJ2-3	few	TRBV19	CASSRLAGEGTDTQYF	TGTGCCAGTAGTAGACTAGCGGGAGAGGGCACAGATACGCAGTATTTT
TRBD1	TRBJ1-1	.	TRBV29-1	CSVETGVTEAFF	TGCAGCGTTGAAACAGGGGTCACTGAAGCTTTCTTT
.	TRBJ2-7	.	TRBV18	CASSLLGSDDYEQYF	TGTGCCAGCTCACTGCTTGGGAGCGACGACTACGAGCAGTACTTC
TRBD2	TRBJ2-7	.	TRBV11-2	CASRTSGRIYEQYF	TGTGCCAGCCGAACTAGCGGGAGGATCTACGAGCAGTACTTC
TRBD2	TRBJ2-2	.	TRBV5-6	CASSFGLAATGELFF	TGTGCCAGCAGCTTTGGACTAGCTGCCACCGGGGAGCTGTTTTTT
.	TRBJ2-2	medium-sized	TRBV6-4	CASSDEVQGELFF	TGTGCCAGCAGTGACGAGGTTCAGGGGGAGCTGTTTTTT
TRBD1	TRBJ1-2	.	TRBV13	CASSNRGGNYGYTF	TGTGCCAGCAGCAACAGGGGTGGTAACTATGGCTACACCTTC
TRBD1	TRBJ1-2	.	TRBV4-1	CASSQVWDRNNYGYTF	TGCGCCAGCAGCCAAGTGTGGGACAGAAATAACTATGGCTACACCTTC
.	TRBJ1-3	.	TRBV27	CASSLQGPRGTIYF	TGTGCCAGCAGTTTACAGGGCCCCCGAGGCACCATATATTTT
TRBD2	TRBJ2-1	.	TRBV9	CASSVASSGRANEQFF	TGTGCCAGCAGCGTAGCTTCTAGCGGGAGGGCCAATGAGCAGTTCTTC
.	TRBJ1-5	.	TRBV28	CASSLIPQGYYYLEPQHF	TGTGCCAGCAGCTTAATCCCACAGGGCTATTACTATTTGGAGCCCCAGCATTTT
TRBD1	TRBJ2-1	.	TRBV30	CAWSVTGDEQFF	TGTGCCTGGAGTGTCACAGGGGATGAGCAGTTCTTC
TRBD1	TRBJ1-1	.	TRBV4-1	CASSPHRYRGNTEAFF	TGCGCCAGCAGCCCCCACCGATACAGGGGGAACACTGAAGCTTTCTTT
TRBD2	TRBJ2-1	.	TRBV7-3	CASSFMTSGSYNEQFF	TGTGCCAGCAGCTTTATGACTAGCGGGAGCTACAATGAGCAGTTCTTC
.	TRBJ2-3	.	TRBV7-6	CASSKFGLAETPSTDTQYF	TGTGCCAGCAGCAAGTTCGGGCTAGCTGAAACCCCTAGCACAGATACGCAGTATTTT
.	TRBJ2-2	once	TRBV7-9	CASSYLRGNTGELFF	TGTGCCAGCAGCTACCTCAGGGGGAACACCGGGGAGCTGTTTTTT
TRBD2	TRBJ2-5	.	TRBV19	CASSIDREGQETQYF	TGTGCCAGTAGTATAGACAGGGAGGGACAAGAGACCCAGTACTTC
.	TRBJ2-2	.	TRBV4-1	CASRGSAGELFF	TGCGCCAGCAGGGGGAGTGCCGGGGAGCTGTTTTTT
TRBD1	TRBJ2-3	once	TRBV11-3	CASSSGTGDTDTQYF	TGTGCCAGCAGCTCAGGGACAGGGGACACAGATACGCAGTATTTT
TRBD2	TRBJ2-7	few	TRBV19	CASSIGNSGSIYEQYF	TGTGCCAGTAGTATTGGGAATAGCGGGAGTATCTACGAGCAGTACTTC
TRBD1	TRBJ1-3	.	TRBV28	CASTTGQGNTIYF	TGTGCCAGCACCACGGGACAGGGAAACACCATATATTTT
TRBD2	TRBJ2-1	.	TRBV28	CASSPYLAGGFYNEQFF	TGTGCCAGCAGTCCGTACTTAGCGGGAGGATTTTACAATGAGCAGTTCTTC
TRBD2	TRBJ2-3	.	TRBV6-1	CASSEAWGREVPDTQYF	TGTGCCAGCAGTGAAGCGTGGGGGCGGGAGGTACCAGATACGCAGTATTTT
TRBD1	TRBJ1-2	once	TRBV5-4	CASSLRDRAYGYTF	TGTGCCAGCAGCTTGCGGGACAGGGCCTATGGCTACACCTTC
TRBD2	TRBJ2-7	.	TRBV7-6	CASSRLAGEIYEQYF	TGTGCCAGCAGCCGACTAGCGGGAGAGATTTACGAGCAGTACTTC
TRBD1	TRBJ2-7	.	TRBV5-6	CASSSGTAYEQYF	TGTGCCAGCAGCTCCGGGACAGCCTACGAGCAGTACTTC
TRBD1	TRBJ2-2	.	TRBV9	CASSVNQGGKDTGELFF	TGTGCCAGCAGCGTAAATCAAGGGGGCAAGGACACCGGGGAGCTGTTTTTT
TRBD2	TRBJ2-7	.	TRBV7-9	CASSPGLAGVPYEQYF	TGTGCCAGCAGCCCCGGACTAGCGGGAGTCCCCTACGAGCAGTACTTC